This T cell receptor (beta chain) was sequenced during a study of cytomegalovirus exposure and HLA in healthy donors (dated by TCRdb to the late 2010s). In the study overall: According to a later analysis, one platform produced both the 110 or so validation repertoires and the 666 repertoires of the first cohort. The aim of the study was to test whether cataloging public T cell receptors could identify signatures of past pathogen exposure. Besides the first cohort of roughly 640 subjects, a separate validation cohort made up of over 95 different subjects was used. To predict cytomegalovirus infection status, the study brought together high-throughput TCR immunosequencing, statistical association of individual TCRs with disease status, and machine learning. Overall study outcomes, separate from this receptor: According to the authors, the approach could potentially be generalized to other disease states and immunological phenotypes. A later analysis lacked HLA typing for the validation cohort, so it scored co-occurrence in that cohort across all 130 or so repertoires. Across donors, most TCR sequences were observed very rarely, whereas some public TCRs were present in many individuals. In the study, about 150 TCR beta chains were listed as associated with cytomegalovirus. In vitro tests confirmed that a few of the cytomegalovirus-associated TCR beta chains recognize cytomegalovirus antigens. Of the cluster scores, about 94% were above 0 in a later analysis, which found that TCRs clustered in the first cohort also tended to co-occur in the 95 to 150 validation repertoires. The classifier was reported to diagnose cytomegalovirus status with high specificity and sensitivity in both the original and validation cohorts.

CDR1 is given as MNHNS and CDR2 as SASEGT, both from the germline V gene. V was cut back by 2 bases and J by 0 bases, leaving a gap of 12 bases between them. The CDR3 goes from the cysteine to the phenylalanine over 16 residues. Just CDR3 DNA is preserved here, 48 bases in frame from base 1. To note about this clone: Its recognized antigen is unknown. Base qualities are not at hand, and no much larger clone is one base apart.

Separate from the roughly 700-subject first cohort, the validation cohort of 120 subjects was the group to which the donors belonged. Libraries were constructed by the immunoSEQ multiplex PCR assay. As for how the authors treated the data: A statistical classification framework was built to diagnose cytomegalovirus status from the catalog of TCR beta chain sequences. The source is immuneACCESS, and TCRdb retained only in-frame sequences with V and J called. Part of the clones is not carried over; for the studies checked, unresolved V genes explain less than half of this, and the remainder is unexplained. That table supplies the V and J calls and clone size; D and trimming were determined from the DNA. Across this sample there are some 150,000 clones, with around nine tenths seen only once. The ten largest make up roughly 1.3% of the sample.

Recombination linked TRBV6-1 to TRBJ2-3; the D gene is perhaps TRBD1, on 5 matching bases. The TCR was taken from a woman in her thirties in good health and CMV-seronegative. The sample comprised PBMCs. CDR3 region: CASSEPPGPSTDTQYF. The base sequence is TGTGCCAGCAGTGAACCCCCAGGGCCTAGCACAGATACGCAGTATTTT.